Below, 27 T cell receptor beta chains from the same sample are listed, as sequenced in a study of T cell clonotyping in hematopoietic cell transplantation. Assay: immunoSEQ multiplex PCR; the TCRdb copy retains only in-frame clones and omits some. The sample has approximately 6,900 clones; around 89% are singletons. This specimen was PBMCs, taken 100 days after allogeneic stem cell transplant. All receptors come from a male patient in his late teens or twenties who had an allogeneic stem cell transplant from a related donor, so the T cells may come from the graft donor. Some clones in this sample may be carry-over from other donors' samples.

This chain uses TRBV19 with TRBJ1-5, with 7 bases aligning to TRBD1. The germline V gene encodes CDR1 LNHDA and CDR2 SQIVND (reference sequence). J lost 15 bases, V lost 5 bases, and 13 bases had no gene match. The CDR3 extends over 13 amino acids. The CDR3 DNA sequence: TGTGCCAGTAGTCCCAGGGACAGCCCTTCTACGCATTTT. Protein sequence: CASSPRDSPSTHF.

This clone has just one count. V is TRBV15 and J is TRBJ2-2; D remains unclear. The germline CDR1 and CDR2 sequences are LNHNV and YYDKDF (reference sequence). Trimming stripped 1 base from V and 8 bases from J, with 14 bases between. The CDR3 length is 15 residues. CDR3 loop: CATSRASPGRGELFF. The CDR3 DNA is TGTGCCACCAGCAGAGCGTCTCCCGGTCGGGGGGAGCTGTTTTTT.

V gene TRBV2 combines with J gene TRBJ2-1; TRBD2 agrees at 7 bases. Germline CDR1 is SNHLY and CDR2 is FYNNEI. After removal of 10 bases from V and 7 bases from J, the junction contained 10 bases not matched to a gene. This CDR3 is built from 13 residues. The CDR3 sequence is CATQTSLGNEQFF. The CDR3 DNA follows: TGTGCCACCCAGACTAGCCTTGGAAATGAGCAGTTCTTC.

The V gene is TRBV4-2, the J gene TRBJ1-6, with 9 bases fitting TRBD1. V dropped 3 bases and J dropped 9; count of bases not matched to a gene: 15. The V gene's germline CDR1 is LGHNA and CDR2 YNFKEQ. This CDR3 spans 18 amino acids. The CDR3 nucleotides are TGTGCCAGCAGCCACCAACCCGCCGGACAGGGGATATTTTCACCCCTCCACTTT. Translated, it gives CASSHQPAGQGIFSPLHF.

This rearrangement joins TRBV6-4 to TRBJ2-2, with TRBD1 identical over 9 bases. The junction had 2 bases not matched to a gene; V was cut back by 6 bases and J by 6 bases. The CDR3 is 13 amino acids. From germline, CDR1 is MRHNA and CDR2 SNTAGT. In DNA, the CDR3 is TGTGCCAGCAGCACAGGGGGCTCCGGGGAGCTGTTTTTT. Encoded protein: CASSTGGSGELFF.

The rearrangement joins TRBV7-9 to TRBJ2-5, with TRBD2 matching 9 bases. CDR3 length: 17 residues. Germline CDR1 SEHNR, CDR2 FQNEAQ (reference sequence). J lost 2 bases, V lost 2 bases, and 9 bases had no gene match. CDR3 nucleotide sequence: TGTGCCAGCAGCTTAATGCGTGCTAGCGGGAAACAAGAGACCCAGTACTTC. It specifies CASSLMRASGKQETQYF.

CDR3 loop: CASSLPGRAYNEQFF. CDR3 nucleotides: TGTGCCAGCAGCTTGCCCGGGAGAGCGTACAATGAGCAGTTCTTC. The chain employs TRBV5-4 and TRBJ2-1; D is possibly TRBD2 (6 bases). The CDR3 covers 15 residues. Per the germline V gene, CDR1 is SGHNT and CDR2 is YYREEE (reference sequence). The V end was cut by 1 base, the J end by 4 bases, with 12 bases between.

The sample holds a few counts of this clone. V and J are TRBV4-1 and TRBJ2-7, with 8 bases fitting TRBD1. CDR3 size: 15 residues. With V trimmed by 5 bases and J by 4 bases, 10 bases remained unmatched. Germline CDR1 MGHRA, CDR2 YSYEKL. The CDR3 sequence: CASSETQGAGYEQYV. Written as DNA, the CDR3 is TGCGCCAGCAGCGAAACTCAGGGGGCAGGGTACGAGCAGTACGTC.

The chain uses TRBV11-3 and TRBJ2-1; D is unclear. The CDR3 runs 15 residues. In germline, CDR1 is SGHNT, CDR2 YENEEA. Trimming pared 1 base from V and 7 bases from J, leaving 14 bases between. In nucleotides, the CDR3 is TGTGCCAGCAGCTTAGGGGTGGGCCGCAGGAATGAGCAGTTCTTC. Protein sequence: CASSLGVGRRNEQFF.

The genes are TRBV2 and TRBJ2-3; 10 bases line up with TRBD1. Germline V lookup: CDR1 SNHLY, CDR2 FYNNEI. Losses at the gene ends were 7 bases for V and 6 bases for J; bases not matched to a gene: 4. The CDR3 has 13 amino acids. The CDR3 protein is CASTGQGLDTQYF. The CDR3, as DNA: TGTGCCAGCACGGGACAGGGGTTGGATACGCAGTATTTT.

The chain carries TRBV9 and TRBJ2-1; the D gene is possibly TRBD2 (6 bases). There are 19 residues in the CDR3. Germline V gives CDR1 SGDLS, CDR2 YYNGEE. V was shortened by 4 bases and J by 4 bases, with 27 bases between the two germline ends. The CDR3 loop reads CASSFPHDPKVGGYNEQFF. The CDR3 coding sequence is TGTGCCAGCAGCTTCCCCCATGACCCGAAAGTGGGGGGATACAATGAGCAGTTCTTC.

CDR3 nucleotide sequence: TGCAGCGGGGGCCCGAACACTGAAGCTTTCTTT. Residues: CSGGPNTEAFF. V is TRBV29-1 and J is TRBJ1-1; D possibly corresponds to TRBD1 (5 bases). The CDR3 contains 11 residues. The V end lost 7 bases, the J end lost 1 base, and 7 bases lay between the germline ends. Germline V gene sequence: CDR1 SQVTM, CDR2 ANQGSEA.

This chain links TRBV4-3 with TRBJ1-1; TRBD1 matches 8 bases. Germline CDR1 and CDR2: LGHNA and YSLEER. The V and J ends lost 4 bases and 5 bases, in that order; junction bases with no gene match: 3. The CDR3 consists of 13 residues. This CDR3 reads CASSRTGGTEAFF. CDR3 nucleotide sequence: TGCGCCAGCAGCCGCACAGGGGGGACTGAAGCTTTCTTT.

V usage is TRBV19 and J usage is TRBJ1-5; possibly TRBD1 for D (6 bases). CDR1 and CDR2 from the germline V gene are LNHDA and SQIVND (reference sequence). The CDR3 consists of 18 residues. V lost 7 bases to trimming and J lost 5 bases, with 27 bases between them. The CDR3 loop reads CASTPLHRGAGADQPQHF. CDR3 DNA: TGTGCCAGTACCCCCCTCCACCGGGGTGCAGGGGCCGATCAGCCCCAGCATTTT.

This clone appeared a few times. The rearrangement links TRBV29-1 to TRBJ2-2, with D maybe TRBD1 (6 bases). The CDR3 runs 12 residues. Germline CDR1 is SQVTM and CDR2 is ANQGSEA. Trimming pared 6 bases from V and 6 bases from J, leaving 11 bases between. Here the CDR3 DNA reads TGCAGCGTGGATCAGGGGTCCGGGGAGCTGTTTTTT. The encoded protein is CSVDQGSGELFF.

This clone was detected a few times. V and J are TRBV19 and TRBJ2-1, with 16 bases lining up with TRBD2. The CDR3 length is 18 residues. Per the germline V gene, CDR1 is LNHDA and CDR2 is SQIVND (reference sequence). J was trimmed by 0 bases and V by 3 bases; bases with no gene match: 2. In nucleotides, the CDR3 is TGTGCCAGTAGTATGGGACTAGCGGGAGGGAGCTCCTACAATGAGCAGTTCTTC. Its translation is CASSMGLAGGSSYNEQFF.

Judged by abundance, this clone is large. This chain joins TRBV5-4 and TRBJ2-3, with 7 bases matching TRBD2. The CDR3 is made up of 12 amino acids. Germline assignment: CDR1 SGHNT and CDR2 YYREEE (reference sequence). V shed 5 bases, J shed 9 bases, and the junction held 6 bases outside the gene matches. The CDR3 bases are TGTGCCAGCAGTCCCGGGGGGTGGACGCAGTATTTT. It encodes CASSPGGWTQYF.

The chain carries TRBV28 and TRBJ1-2, with D unclear. The V gene's germline CDR1 is MDHEN and CDR2 SYDVKM. The CDR3 runs to 13 residues. Trimming cost V 4 bases and J 4 bases, with 10 bases left between them. The CDR3 sequence is CASSWAYFYGYTF. In DNA, the CDR3 is TGTGCCAGCAGTTGGGCCTATTTCTATGGCTACACCTTC.

V usage is TRBV6-1 and J usage is TRBJ2-1, with TRBD1 matching 9 bases. CDR1 is MNHNS, CDR2 SASEGT, per germline. CDR3 length equals 14 residues. The V segment lost 6 bases and the J segment 7 bases; nucleotides outside the gene matches: 7. CDR3 DNA: TGTGCCAGCAGCCCCGGGACAGGGTGGAATGAGCAGTTCTTC. It codes for CASSPGTGWNEQFF.

This sequence joins TRBV11-2 and TRBJ1-2; TRBD1 agrees at 7 bases. There are 13 residues in the CDR3. Losses at the gene ends were 5 bases for V and 4 bases for J; bases not matched to a gene: 4. The V gene's germline CDR1 is SGHAT and CDR2 FQNNGV. The CDR3 DNA follows: TGTGCCAGCAGCGTCGACAGGGTCTATGGCTACACCTTC. Protein sequence: CASSVDRVYGYTF.

This clone was detected a few times. The chain is built from TRBV6-1 and TRBJ2-7; no reliable D call. Germline loops: CDR1 MNHNS, CDR2 SASEGT. This CDR3 spans 11 amino acids. V lost 8 bases and J 5 bases, leaving 10 bases between the germline ends. The CDR3 reads CASSGNNEQYV. CDR3 bases: TGTGCCAGCTCTGGGAACAACGAGCAGTACGTC.

This chain's CDR3 is CASSIRTGAHYGYTF. The CDR3 DNA sequence: TGTGCCAGTAGTATTCGGACGGGGGCCCACTATGGCTACACCTTC. The gene calls are TRBV19 and TRBJ1-2, with D possibly TRBD1 on 6 matching bases. V lost 3 bases and J lost 3, with 14 bases in between. CDR3 length equals 15 residues. Per germline, CDR1 LNHDA and CDR2 SQIVND (reference sequence).

The chain couples TRBV19 to TRBJ1-1; D is undetermined. Germline V lookup: CDR1 LNHDA, CDR2 SQIVND (reference sequence). CDR3 length equals 14 residues. V lost 4 bases, J lost 4 bases, and 13 bases lay in between. The CDR3 loop reads CASSRPGRGTEAFF. For the CDR3, the DNA is TGTGCCAGTAGTAGACCTGGGCGGGGCACTGAAGCTTTCTTT.

The chain links TRBV5-8 to TRBJ1-2; no clear D gene. The length of the CDR3 is 13 residues. V was pared by 1 base and J by 3 bases, with 7 bases between. Germline CDR1 and CDR2: SGHTS and YDEGEE. DNA for the CDR3: TGTGCCAGCAGCTTGAGTGGTTACTATGGCTACACCTTC. This sequence encodes CASSLSGYYGYTF.

The gene calls are TRBV11-2 and TRBJ2-1, with D unresolved. The CDR3 is 11 residues long. Per germline, CDR1 SGHAT and CDR2 FQNNGV. With 2 bases removed from V and 7 bases from J, the gap between germline ends came to 3 bases. In DNA, the CDR3 is TGTGCCAGCAGCTTAAAGAATGAGCAGTTCTTC. Its translation: CASSLKNEQFF. Complete variable domain (other parts from reference TRBV11-2 and TRBJ2-1): EAGVAQSPRYKIIEKRQSVAFWCNPISGHATLYWYQQILGQGPKLLIQFQNNGVVDDSQLPKDRFSAERLKGVDSTLKIQPAKLEDSAVYLCASSLKNEQFFGPGTRLTVL.

The chain couples TRBV10-3 to TRBJ2-1; TRBD2 aligns across 9 bases. CDR3 length equals 17 residues. Germline loops: CDR1 ENHRY, CDR2 SYGVKD. V dropped 2 bases and J dropped 1; count of bases not matched to a gene: 6. The CDR3 protein is CAISERTSAVSYNEQFF. In nucleotides, the CDR3 is TGTGCCATCAGTGAGAGGACTAGCGCTGTATCCTACAATGAGCAGTTCTTC.

This clone appeared once. The chain's CDR3 is CASSSGFRWTSGSFEQFF. The CDR3 nucleotides are TGTGCCAGCAGCTCCGGATTTAGATGGACTAGCGGGAGCTTTGAGCAGTTCTTC. V is TRBV11-2 and J is TRBJ2-1; 13 bases match TRBD2. In germline, CDR1 is SGHAT, CDR2 FQNNGV. Trimming removed 4 bases from V and 9 bases from J; junction bases left unmatched: 15. The CDR3 contains 18 residues.